These 32 T cell receptor beta chains share one sample of origin, sequenced in a study of T cell repertoires in cytomegalovirus infection. A single record per CDR3 protein comes from TCRdb applying MiXCR to the reads. The sample has 350,000 to 450,000 distinct CDR3 sequences, 15% to 20% seen once; the top ten hold roughly 8.7%. Sequencing was performed on PBMCs. Receptors were obtained from a human donor in good health (CMV status not recorded). Some clones in this sample may be carry-over from other donors' samples.

The chain uses TRBV7-2 and TRBJ2-5; D could derive from TRBD1 or TRBD2 (6 bases each). The CDR3 length is 17 residues. V dropped 5 bases and J dropped 4 bases, with 23 bases sitting between them. CDR1 is SGHTA and CDR2 is FQGNSA in the germline V gene. The CDR3 coding sequence is TGTGCCAGCAGCCTAATAAGGGGGGCGGTAATTGGAGAGACCCAGTACTTC. Translation gives CASSLIRGAVIGETQYF. Drawing the rest from reference TRBV7-2 and TRBJ2-5, the complete variable domain is GAGVSQSPSNKVTEKGKDVELRCDPISGHTALYWYRQSLGQGLEFLIYFQGNSAPDKSGLPSDRFSAERTGGSVSTLTIQRTQQEDSAVYLCASSLIRGAVIGETQYFGPGTRLLVL.

There are many counts of this clonotype. This rearrangement joins TRBV4-1 to TRBJ1-5; D call uncertain. The CDR3 runs 14 residues. In germline, CDR1 is MGHRA, CDR2 YSYEKL. Trimming left V 2 bases short and J 3 bases short, with 8 bases between. The CDR3 reads CASSQTTANQPQHF. Written as DNA, the CDR3 is TGCGCCAGCAGCCAAACCACAGCCAATCAGCCCCAGCATTTT.

This clonotype was counted many times. The chain links TRBV7-2 to TRBJ1-6; possible D gene TRBD1, 5 bases. The germline CDR1 and CDR2 sequences are SGHTA and FQGNSA. The CDR3 is made up of 15 amino acids. V lost 4 bases and J lost 9, with 16 bases in between. The CDR3 region is CASSWDLLFGSPLHF. CDR3 bases: TGTGCCAGCAGCTGGGACCTCCTCTTCGGTTCACCCCTCCACTTT.

The V and J genes are TRBV24-1 and TRBJ2-1; D possibly matches TRBD1 or TRBD2 (7 bases each). The CDR3 extends over 16 amino acids. Germline CDR1 is KGHDR and CDR2 is SFDVKD. With 5 bases removed from V and 12 bases from J, the gap between germline ends came to 25 bases. DNA for the CDR3: TGTGCCACCAGTGGCAAGACAGGGACCGGGACTACGGGGCAGTTCTTC. Its translation is CATSGKTGTGTTGQFF.

The chain links TRBV28 to TRBJ1-5, with 7 bases matching TRBD1. The CDR3 spans 15 residues. Losses at the gene ends were 2 bases for V and 6 bases for J; bases not matched to a gene: 7. Germline CDR1 reads MDHEN; CDR2 reads SYDVKM. In DNA, the CDR3 is TGTGCCAGCAGTTTAGACAGGGACGGAGTTCAGCCCCAGCATTTT. Its translation is CASSLDRDGVQPQHF.

The chain employs TRBV6-6 and TRBJ1-6; TRBD1 aligns across 9 bases. This CDR3 has 15 amino acids. Unmatched junction bases numbered 3, after V lost 2 bases and J lost 7 bases. The germline CDR1 and CDR2 sequences are MNHNY and SVGAGI (reference sequence). The chain's CDR3 is CASSYGDRENSPLHF. The CDR3 DNA reads as TGTGCCAGCAGTTACGGGGACAGGGAGAATTCACCCCTCCACTTT.

This clonotype has ten or more counts. V usage is TRBV7-2 and J usage is TRBJ2-5; D may be TRBD1 or TRBD2 (6 bases each). The germline V and J ends were trimmed by 0 bases and 5 bases, with 16 bases remaining between them. Per germline, CDR1 SGHTA and CDR2 FQGNSA. This CDR3 region has 16 residues. The DNA for the CDR3 is TGTGCCAGCAGCTTAGCTAGGGGGGCGCATGGGGAGACCCAGTACTTC. It encodes CASSLARGAHGETQYF.

This clonotype has only a few counts. CDR3 sequence (DNA): TGTGCCAGCAGCCCGTTGGGAATCTACGAGCAGTACTTC. Translating it yields CASSPLGIYEQYF. The rearrangement joins TRBV5-6 to TRBJ2-7; D not certain. Germline V gene sequence: CDR1 SGHDT, CDR2 YYEEEE. The V and J ends lost 4 bases and 3 bases respectively, with 11 bases between them. CDR3 length equals 13 residues.

This clonotype was counted ten times or more. The CDR3 reads CASSASGTDPYEQYF. The CDR3 bases are TGTGCCAGCAGCGCGTCCGGGACAGACCCCTACGAGCAGTACTTC. The gene calls are TRBV7-2 and TRBJ2-7; 7 bases agree with TRBD1. J gave up 2 bases and V 5 bases, and 9 bases lay outside the gene matches. Germline assignment: CDR1 SGHTA and CDR2 FQGNSA. This CDR3 contains 15 residues.

This clonotype was recorded many times. The chain employs TRBV5-6 and TRBJ2-3; TRBD2 matches at 10 bases. The ends lost 4 bases at V and 4 bases at J; junction bases unmatched: 6. Germline lookup yields CDR1 SGHDT and CDR2 YYEEEE. This CDR3 comprises 15 residues. The CDR3 DNA reads as TGTGCCAGCAGCCTGCTAGCGGGAGCATCAGATACGCAGTATTTT. Translating gives CASSLLAGASDTQYF. The variable domain in full, with the rest retrieved from reference TRBV5-6 and TRBJ2-3, is DAGVTQSPTHLIKTRGQQVTLRCSPKSGHDTVSWYQQALGQGPQFIFQYYEEEERQRGNFPDRFSGHQFPNYSSELNVNALLLGDSALYLCASSLLAGASDTQYFGPGTRLTVL.

This clonotype has more than one count but fewer than ten. The J gene is TRBJ1-5, the V gene TRBV12-3 or TRBV12-4, with D maybe TRBD1 (5 bases). The germline V and J ends were trimmed by 3 bases and 7 bases, with 13 bases remaining between them. This CDR3 has 14 amino acids. DNA of the CDR3: TGTGCCAGCAGTTTCGAGGGGTTCGCCCAGCCCCAGCATTTT. It yields the protein CASSFEGFAQPQHF.

This chain joins TRBV5-6 and TRBJ2-1, with 12 bases aligning to TRBD2. The CDR3 has 19 residues. V dropped 0 bases and J dropped 1; count of bases not matched to a gene: 8. Germline V gene data show CDR1 as SGHDT and CDR2 as YYEEEE. Here the CDR3 reads CASSLVLAGGPPSYNEQFF. The CDR3 bases are TGTGCCAGCAGCTTGGTTCTAGCGGGAGGGCCCCCATCCTACAATGAGCAGTTCTTC.

This clonotype has ten or more counts. The rearrangement joins TRBV7-9 to TRBJ2-3; D perhaps matches TRBD1 (5 bases). Germline-derived CDR1 and CDR2 are SEHNR and FQNEAQ (reference sequence). This CDR3 is 14 amino acids long. Trimming stripped 8 bases from V and 1 base from J, with 13 bases between. The CDR3 coding sequence is TGTGCCAGCCGGCAGGGCGGAGGCACAGATACGCAGTATTTT. Translating it yields CASRQGGGTDTQYF.

Only a few counts were recorded for this clonotype. Here the CDR3 reads CASSFTGTGGPTTQYF. DNA for the CDR3: TGTGCCAGCAGCTTTACTGGGACAGGGGGCCCTACGACCCAGTACTTC. The chain employs TRBV7-2 and TRBJ2-5, with 12 nucleotides matching TRBD1. The CDR3 length is 16 residues. The ends lost 3 bases at V and 7 bases at J; junction bases unmatched: 9. The germline gives CDR1 SGHTA, CDR2 FQGNSA.

This chain links TRBV6-1 with TRBJ1-5; D uncertain. Germline V gives CDR1 MNHNS, CDR2 SASEGT. The CDR3 is made up of 14 amino acids. V was trimmed by 5 bases and J by 5 bases, leaving 13 bases between them. CDR3 sequence: CASSSRAEDQPQHF. CDR3 nucleotides: TGTGCCAGCAGTAGTAGGGCAGAGGATCAGCCCCAGCATTTT.

The chain couples TRBV2 to TRBJ1-5, with D unclear. The V gene's germline CDR1 is SNHLY and CDR2 FYNNEI. V lost 4 bases, J lost 0 bases, and 10 bases lay in between. The CDR3 contains 15 residues. In DNA form, the CDR3 reads TGTGCCAGCAGTGGCAGGTTCCTTAGCAATCAGCCCCAGCATTTT. Protein sequence: CASSGRFLSNQPQHF.

The V and J genes are TRBV5-6 and TRBJ1-1; D uncertain. This CDR3 region has 13 residues. V shed 4 bases and J shed 5 bases, with 12 bases lying between them. Germline loops: CDR1 SGHDT, CDR2 YYEEEE. The CDR3 reads CASSLGRRTEAFF. Here the CDR3 DNA reads TGTGCCAGCAGCCTGGGCCGACGGACTGAAGCTTTCTTT. Combining the CDR3 with reference TRBV5-6 and TRBJ1-1 gives the whole variable domain DAGVTQSPTHLIKTRGQQVTLRCSPKSGHDTVSWYQQALGQGPQFIFQYYEEEERQRGNFPDRFSGHQFPNYSSELNVNALLLGDSALYLCASSLGRRTEAFFGQGTRLTVV.

There are many counts of this clonotype. The chain recombines TRBV7-9 with TRBJ2-7, with D perhaps TRBD1 or TRBD2 (5 bases each). The V end was cut by 1 base, the J end by 2 bases, with 15 bases between. From germline, CDR1 is SEHNR and CDR2 FQNEAQ (reference sequence). This CDR3 has 16 residues. This CDR3 reads CASSLGHGTLTYEQYF. The CDR3 nucleotides read TGTGCCAGCAGCTTAGGACACGGGACGCTTACCTACGAGCAGTACTTC.

The V and J genes are TRBV18 and TRBJ2-1; the D call may be TRBD1 or TRBD2 (5 bases each). CDR1 and CDR2 from the germline V gene are KGHSH and LQKENI. The CDR3 consists of 17 residues. V lost 2 bases and J 8 bases, leaving 22 bases between the germline ends. The DNA for the CDR3 is TGTGCCAGCTCACCAGCGTTAGGGGACGAGAAATGGGATGAGCAGTTCTTC. Amino acid sequence: CASSPALGDEKWDEQFF.

The chain carries TRBV4-2 and TRBJ2-1, with 11 bases that match TRBD2. V lost 0 bases to trimming and J lost 4 bases; unmatched junction nucleotides: 5. The CDR3 totals 17 residues. Per germline, CDR1 LGHNA and CDR2 YNFKEQ. CDR3 DNA sequence: TGTGCCAGCAGCCAAGATCTACCTAGCGGGGGGTACAATGAGCAGTTCTTC. Residues: CASSQDLPSGGYNEQFF.

This clonotype came up many times. The rearrangement links TRBV6-1 to TRBJ2-7; D gene uncertain. This CDR3 region has 19 residues. CDR1 MNHNS and CDR2 SASEGT come from the germline V gene. With 8 bases removed from V and 1 base from J, the gap between germline ends came to 30 bases. The CDR3 is CASGPHPTVLQGRSYEQYF. The CDR3 DNA is TGTGCCAGCGGCCCGCACCCCACAGTTCTACAAGGCCGGTCCTACGAGCAGTACTTC.

The chain uses TRBV11-1 and TRBJ2-5; 7 bases align to TRBD1. V gave up 4 bases and J gave up 5 bases; unmatched junction bases: 7. Germline loops: CDR1 SGHAT, CDR2 FQDESV (reference sequence). The CDR3 is 14 amino acids. The CDR3 region is CASSSIDREETQYF. The DNA of the CDR3 is TGTGCCAGCAGCTCGATCGACAGGGAGGAGACCCAGTACTTC.

V and J are TRBV2 and TRBJ2-2; 7 nucleotides match TRBD2. Germline assignment: CDR1 SNHLY and CDR2 FYNNEI. The CDR3 runs 14 residues. Losses at the gene ends were 5 bases for V and 8 bases for J; bases not matched to a gene: 8. The CDR3 sequence: CASSPGLPGGELFF. The CDR3 nucleotides read TGTGCCAGCAGTCCGGGACTACCGGGTGGGGAGCTGTTTTTT.

As regards this clonotype: Being one base from a much bigger clone, this may be a read error. The conserved phenylalanine or tryptophan normally closing the CDR3 is absent here, so this likely arose from a read error. The chain links TRBV12-5 to TRBJ1-1; a possible D gene is TRBD1 (5 bases). The CDR3 extends over 12 amino acids. The ends were cut back, 4 bases at V and 6 bases at J, with 9 bases in the middle. CDR1 LGHNT and CDR2 FRNRAP come from the germline V gene. The CDR3 spells CASGSRGAEAFS. CDR3 sequence (DNA): TGTGCTAGTGGTTCCCGGGGCGCTGAAGCTTTCTCT.

This rearrangement joins TRBV7-9 to TRBJ2-3, with 11 bases identical to TRBD2. V was pared by 7 bases and J by 2 bases, with 8 bases of the junction left unmatched. Germline lookup yields CDR1 SEHNR and CDR2 FQNEAQ (reference sequence). CDR3 length: 16 residues. CDR3 DNA: TGTGCCAGCACCTCACGACTAGCGGGGACCACAGATACGCAGTATTTT. This codes for CASTSRLAGTTDTQYF.

There are a few counts of this clonotype. This chain joins TRBV5-4 and TRBJ1-1; D may be TRBD1 (6 bases). V shed 6 bases and J shed 0 bases, with 15 bases lying between them. Germline lookup yields CDR1 SGHNT and CDR2 YYREEE (reference sequence). CDR3 length: 15 residues. The CDR3 here is CASTGAGTLNTEAFF. In DNA, the CDR3 is TGTGCCAGCACAGGGGCCGGCACCTTGAACACTGAAGCTTTCTTT.

The V call is TRBV7-6, the J call TRBJ2-1, with 8 bases that match TRBD1. The germline V gene encodes CDR1 SGHVS and CDR2 FNYEAQ. The CDR3 spans 17 residues. J lost 4 bases, V lost 2 bases, and 10 bases had no gene match. CDR3 nucleotide sequence: TGTGCCAGCAGCTTAACGGGGGCCCGACAGGGGTACAATGAGCAGTTCTTC. This codes for CASSLTGARQGYNEQFF.

Remarks on this clonotype: One base away lies a much larger clone, so this may be a sequencing read error. The chain couples TRBV7-6 to TRBJ2-1, with 8 bases matching TRBD2. Germline V gene lookup returns CDR1 SGHVS and CDR2 FNYEAQ. Trimming removed 1 base from V and 15 bases from J; junction bases left unmatched: 8. The CDR3 is made up of 13 amino acids. The CDR3 region is CASSLGEGTRAFF. In DNA form, the CDR3 reads TGTGCCAGCAGCTTAGGGGAAGGGACTAGGGCGTTCTTC.

This clonotype has just a few counts. This chain connects TRBV10-3 to TRBJ2-7; unclear D gene. Germline CDR1 ENHRY, CDR2 SYGVKD. The CDR3 length is 13 residues. V lost 0 bases to trimming and J lost 4 bases, with 7 bases between them. As DNA, the CDR3 is TGTGCCATCAGTGAGTCCGGAATTTACGAGCAGTACTTC. It translates to CAISESGIYEQYF.

This clonotype was seen repeatedly, ten times or more. The V call is TRBV7-2, the J call TRBJ1-1; D is undetermined. V lost 4 bases and J 5 bases, leaving 23 bases between the germline ends. This CDR3 has 17 amino acids. Germline V gene data show CDR1 as SGHTA and CDR2 as FQGNSA. CDR3 sequence: CASSSRRPLTISTEAFF. The CDR3, as DNA: TGTGCCAGCAGCTCCCGACGGCCGTTGACTATAAGTACTGAAGCTTTCTTT.

The chain couples TRBV6-5 to TRBJ2-7; D might be TRBD1 (6 bases). The CDR3 length is 13 residues. The V end lost 7 bases, the J end lost 7 bases, and 17 bases lay between the germline ends. Germline lookup yields CDR1 MNHEY and CDR2 SVGAGI. Here the CDR3 reads CASTLSSGDEQYF. The CDR3 DNA follows: TGTGCCAGCACCTTATCCTCAGGGGATGAGCAGTACTTC.

This clonotype has at least ten counts. The chain links TRBV7-2 to TRBJ2-7, with D perhaps matching TRBD1 (5 bases). The length of the CDR3 is 14 residues. Germline CDR1 and CDR2: SGHTA and FQGNSA. The V end was cut by 0 bases, the J end by 6 bases, with 12 bases between. CDR3 amino acids: CASSLAISRGEQYF. The CDR3 DNA is TGTGCCAGCAGCTTAGCGATCTCTAGGGGCGAGCAGTACTTC. Full variable domain (remainder filled in from reference TRBV7-2 and TRBJ2-7): GAGVSQSPSNKVTEKGKDVELRCDPISGHTALYWYRQSLGQGLEFLIYFQGNSAPDKSGLPSDRFSAERTGGSVSTLTIQRTQQEDSAVYLCASSLAISRGEQYFGPGTRLTVT.